Listed below are T cell receptor beta chains from one sample, sequenced in a study of T-cell memory formation after mild COVID-19. Each CDR3 protein is one row after TCRdb ran MiXCR on the 5' RACE reads. The sample lists 190,000 or so distinct CDR3 sequences, about a fifth seen once, with under 25% in the top ten. Sequenced: PBMCs or a T cell subset sorted from them (not recorded which). All receptors derive from an adult woman who had mild COVID-19 (a few samples of this study predate the infection). Cell type and time point are not known. CDR3s include the opening cysteine and the closing phenylalanine or tryptophan. D genes are given only for firm matches. Clone size appears in some rows only: once, few, many, or a class for an expanded clone.

v_call: TRBV27
j_call: TRBJ2-7
clone_size: many
d_call: NA
cdr3_aa: CASSLGGSSYEQYF
cdr3_nt: TGTGCCAGCAGCTTAGGTGGCAGCAGCTACGAGCAGTACTTC

v_call: TRBV9
j_call: TRBJ2-2
clone_size: few
d_call: NA
cdr3_aa: CASKTGNTGELFF
cdr3_nt: TGTGCCAGCAAAACGGGAAACACCGGGGAGCTGTTTTTT

v_call: TRBV21-1
j_call: TRBJ2-3
clone_size: NA
d_call: NA
cdr3_aa: CASSKLVSPTDTQYF
cdr3_nt: TGTGCCAGCAGCAAACTAGTGAGCCCCACAGATACGCAGTATTTT

v_call: TRBV5-1
j_call: TRBJ1-6
clone_size: NA
d_call: NA
cdr3_aa: CASSSQESSYNSPLHF
cdr3_nt: TGCGCCAGCAGCTCCCAAGAGAGCTCCTATAATTCACCCCTCCACTTT

v_call: TRBV30
j_call: TRBJ1-2
clone_size: NA
d_call: TRBD1
cdr3_aa: CAWRQGARGYTF
cdr3_nt: TGTGCCTGGAGACAGGGGGCCCGGGGCTACACCTTC

v_call: TRBV12-3/TRBV12-4
j_call: TRBJ2-1
clone_size: few
d_call: NA
cdr3_aa: CASSKDYNEQFF
cdr3_nt: TGTGCCAGCAGTAAAGATTACAATGAGCAGTTCTTC

v_call: TRBV29-1
j_call: TRBJ2-5
clone_size: NA
d_call: NA
cdr3_aa: CSVEFPLGETQYF
cdr3_nt: TGCAGCGTTGAATTTCCCCTCGGGGAGACCCAGTACTTC

v_call: TRBV4-3
j_call: TRBJ2-7
clone_size: many
d_call: TRBD2
cdr3_aa: CASSQEYGTSDSYEQYF
cdr3_nt: TGCGCCAGCAGCCAAGAATACGGGACTAGCGACTCCTACGAGCAGTACTTC

v_call: TRBV2
j_call: TRBJ1-2
clone_size: few
d_call: TRBD1
cdr3_aa: CASSEMTGGYGYTF
cdr3_nt: TGTGCCAGCAGTGAGATGACAGGGGGATATGGCTACACCTTC

v_call: TRBV27
j_call: TRBJ2-1
clone_size: NA
d_call: TRBD2
cdr3_aa: CASSLGTSGRARNEQFF
cdr3_nt: TGTGCCAGCAGTTTAGGGACTAGCGGGAGGGCGAGAAATGAGCAGTTCTTC

v_call: TRBV5-1
j_call: TRBJ2-1
clone_size: NA
d_call: NA
cdr3_aa: CASSLTNNEQFF
cdr3_nt: TGCGCCAGCAGCTTGACAAACAATGAGCAGTTCTTC

v_call: TRBV12-3/TRBV12-4
j_call: TRBJ1-2
clone_size: NA
d_call: NA
cdr3_aa: CASSFAVSGGEDGYTF
cdr3_nt: TGTGCCAGCAGTTTCGCGGTTTCGGGGGGTGAGGATGGCTACACCTTC

v_call: TRBV7-6
j_call: TRBJ2-1
clone_size: few
d_call: NA
cdr3_aa: CASSHETGTPYNEQFF
cdr3_nt: TGTGCCAGCAGCCACGAGACCGGGACACCTTACAATGAGCAGTTCTTC

v_call: TRBV5-5
j_call: TRBJ1-5
clone_size: NA
d_call: TRBD1
cdr3_aa: CASSAATGYNQPQHF
cdr3_nt: TGTGCCAGCAGCGCTGCGACAGGGTATAATCAGCCCCAGCATTTT